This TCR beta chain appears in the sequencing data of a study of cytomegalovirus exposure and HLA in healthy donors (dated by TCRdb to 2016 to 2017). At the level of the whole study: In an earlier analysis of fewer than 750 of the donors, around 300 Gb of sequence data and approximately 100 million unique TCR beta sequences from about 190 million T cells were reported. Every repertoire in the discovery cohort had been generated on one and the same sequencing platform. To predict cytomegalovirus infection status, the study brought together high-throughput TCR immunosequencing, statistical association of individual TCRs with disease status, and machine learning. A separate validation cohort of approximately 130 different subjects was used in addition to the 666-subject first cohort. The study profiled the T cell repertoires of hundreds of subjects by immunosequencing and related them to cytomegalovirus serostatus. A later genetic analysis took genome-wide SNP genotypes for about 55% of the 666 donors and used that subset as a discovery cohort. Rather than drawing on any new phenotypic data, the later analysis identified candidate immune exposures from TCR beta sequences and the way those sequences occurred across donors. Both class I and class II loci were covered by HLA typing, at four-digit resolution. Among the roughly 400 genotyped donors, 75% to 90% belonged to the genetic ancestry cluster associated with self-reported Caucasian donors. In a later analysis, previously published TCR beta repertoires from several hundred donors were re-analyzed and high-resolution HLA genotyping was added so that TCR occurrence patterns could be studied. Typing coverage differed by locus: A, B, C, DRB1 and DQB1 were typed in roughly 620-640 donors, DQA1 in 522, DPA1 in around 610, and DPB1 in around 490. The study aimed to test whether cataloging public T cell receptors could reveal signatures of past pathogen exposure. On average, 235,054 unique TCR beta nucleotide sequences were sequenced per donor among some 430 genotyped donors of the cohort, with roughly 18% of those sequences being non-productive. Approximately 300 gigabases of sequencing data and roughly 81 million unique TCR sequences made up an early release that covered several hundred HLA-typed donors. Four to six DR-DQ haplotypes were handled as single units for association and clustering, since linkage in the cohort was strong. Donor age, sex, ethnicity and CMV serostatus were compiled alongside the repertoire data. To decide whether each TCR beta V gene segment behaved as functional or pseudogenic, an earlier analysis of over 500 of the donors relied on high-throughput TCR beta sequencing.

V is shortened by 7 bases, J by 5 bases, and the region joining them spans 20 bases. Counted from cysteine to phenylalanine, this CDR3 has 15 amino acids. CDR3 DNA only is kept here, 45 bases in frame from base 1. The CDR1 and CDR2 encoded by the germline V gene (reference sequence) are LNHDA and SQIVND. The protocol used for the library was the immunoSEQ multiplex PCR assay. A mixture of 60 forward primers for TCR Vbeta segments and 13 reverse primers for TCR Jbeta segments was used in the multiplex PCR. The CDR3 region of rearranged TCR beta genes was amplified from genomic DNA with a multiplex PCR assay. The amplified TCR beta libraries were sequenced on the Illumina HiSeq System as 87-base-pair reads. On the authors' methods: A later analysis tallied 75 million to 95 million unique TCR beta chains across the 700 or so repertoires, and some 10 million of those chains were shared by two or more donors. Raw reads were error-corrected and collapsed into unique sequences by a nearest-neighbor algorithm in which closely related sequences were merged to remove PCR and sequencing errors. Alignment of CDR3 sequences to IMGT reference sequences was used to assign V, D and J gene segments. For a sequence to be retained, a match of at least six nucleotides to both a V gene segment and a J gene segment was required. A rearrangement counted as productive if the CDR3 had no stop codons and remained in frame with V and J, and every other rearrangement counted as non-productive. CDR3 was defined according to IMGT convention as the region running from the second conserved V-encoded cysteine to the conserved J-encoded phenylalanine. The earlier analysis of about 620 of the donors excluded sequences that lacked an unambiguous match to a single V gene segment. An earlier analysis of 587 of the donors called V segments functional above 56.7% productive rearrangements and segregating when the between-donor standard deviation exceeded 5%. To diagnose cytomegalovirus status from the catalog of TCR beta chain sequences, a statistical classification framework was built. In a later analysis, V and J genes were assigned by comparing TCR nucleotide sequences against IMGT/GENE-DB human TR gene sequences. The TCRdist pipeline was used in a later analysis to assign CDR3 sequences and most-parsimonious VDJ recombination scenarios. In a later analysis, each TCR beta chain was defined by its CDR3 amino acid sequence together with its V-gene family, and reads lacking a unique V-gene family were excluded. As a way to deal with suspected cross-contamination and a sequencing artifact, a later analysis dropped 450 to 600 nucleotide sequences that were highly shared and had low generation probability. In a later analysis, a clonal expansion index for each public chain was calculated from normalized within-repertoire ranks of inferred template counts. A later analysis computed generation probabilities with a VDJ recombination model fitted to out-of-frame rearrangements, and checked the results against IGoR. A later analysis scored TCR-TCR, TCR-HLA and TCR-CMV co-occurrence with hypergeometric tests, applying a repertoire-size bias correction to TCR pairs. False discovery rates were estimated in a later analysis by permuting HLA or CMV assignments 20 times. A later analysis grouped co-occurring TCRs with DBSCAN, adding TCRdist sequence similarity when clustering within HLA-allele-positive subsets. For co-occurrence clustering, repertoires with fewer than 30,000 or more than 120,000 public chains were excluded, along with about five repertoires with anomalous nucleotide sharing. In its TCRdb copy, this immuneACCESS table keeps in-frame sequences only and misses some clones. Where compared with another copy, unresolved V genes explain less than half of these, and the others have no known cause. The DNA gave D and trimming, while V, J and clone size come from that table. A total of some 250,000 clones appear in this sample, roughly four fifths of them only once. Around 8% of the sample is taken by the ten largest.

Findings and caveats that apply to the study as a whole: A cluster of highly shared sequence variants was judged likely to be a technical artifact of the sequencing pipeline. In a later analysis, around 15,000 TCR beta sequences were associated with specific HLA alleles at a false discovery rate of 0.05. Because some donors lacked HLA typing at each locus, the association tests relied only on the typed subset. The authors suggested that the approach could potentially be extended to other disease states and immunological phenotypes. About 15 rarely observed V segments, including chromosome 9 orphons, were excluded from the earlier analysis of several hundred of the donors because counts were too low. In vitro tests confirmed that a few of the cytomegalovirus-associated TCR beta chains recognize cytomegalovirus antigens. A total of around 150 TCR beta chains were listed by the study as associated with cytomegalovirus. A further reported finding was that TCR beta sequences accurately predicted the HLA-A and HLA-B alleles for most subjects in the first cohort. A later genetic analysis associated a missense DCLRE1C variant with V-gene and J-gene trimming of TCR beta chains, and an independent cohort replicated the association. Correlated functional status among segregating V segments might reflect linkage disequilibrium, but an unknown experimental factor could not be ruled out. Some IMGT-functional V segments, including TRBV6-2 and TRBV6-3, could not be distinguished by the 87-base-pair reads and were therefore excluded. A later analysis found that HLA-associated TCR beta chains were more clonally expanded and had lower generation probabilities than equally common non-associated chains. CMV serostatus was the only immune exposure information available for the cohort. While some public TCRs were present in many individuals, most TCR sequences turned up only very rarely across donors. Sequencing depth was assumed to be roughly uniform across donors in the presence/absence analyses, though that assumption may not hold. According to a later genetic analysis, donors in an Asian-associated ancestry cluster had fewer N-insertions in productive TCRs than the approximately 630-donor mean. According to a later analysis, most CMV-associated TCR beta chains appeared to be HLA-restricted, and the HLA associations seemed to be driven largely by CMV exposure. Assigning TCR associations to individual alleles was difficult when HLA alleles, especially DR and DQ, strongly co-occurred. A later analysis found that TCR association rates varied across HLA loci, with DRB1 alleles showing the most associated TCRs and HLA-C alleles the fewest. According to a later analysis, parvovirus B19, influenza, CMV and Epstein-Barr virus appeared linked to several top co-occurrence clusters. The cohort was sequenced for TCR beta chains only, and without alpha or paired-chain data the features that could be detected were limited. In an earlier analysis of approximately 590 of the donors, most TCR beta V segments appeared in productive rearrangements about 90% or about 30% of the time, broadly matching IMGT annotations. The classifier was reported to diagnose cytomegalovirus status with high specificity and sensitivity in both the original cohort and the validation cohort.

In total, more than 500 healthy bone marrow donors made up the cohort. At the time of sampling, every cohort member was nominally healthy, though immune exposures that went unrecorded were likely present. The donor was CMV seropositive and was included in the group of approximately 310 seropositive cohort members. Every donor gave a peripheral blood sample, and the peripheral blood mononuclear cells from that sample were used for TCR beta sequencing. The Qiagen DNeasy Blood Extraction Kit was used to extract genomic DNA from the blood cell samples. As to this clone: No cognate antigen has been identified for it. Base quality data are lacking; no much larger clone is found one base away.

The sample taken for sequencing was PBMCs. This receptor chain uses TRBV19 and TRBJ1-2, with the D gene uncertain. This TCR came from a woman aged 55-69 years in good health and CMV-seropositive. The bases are TGTGCCAGTACCCCGTCCCCGGGGATTGTTTATGGCTACACCTTC. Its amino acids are CASTPSPGIVYGYTF.